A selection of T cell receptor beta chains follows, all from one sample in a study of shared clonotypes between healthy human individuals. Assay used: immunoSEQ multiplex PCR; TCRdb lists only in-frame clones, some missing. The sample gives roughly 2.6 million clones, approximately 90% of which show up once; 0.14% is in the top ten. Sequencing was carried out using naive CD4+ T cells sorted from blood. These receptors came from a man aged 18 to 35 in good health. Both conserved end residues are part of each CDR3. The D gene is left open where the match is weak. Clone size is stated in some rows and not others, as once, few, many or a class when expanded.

TGTGCCAGTAGTGCCAACAGGGGGCCGAACACTGAAGCTTTCTTT	CASSANRGPNTEAFF	TRBV19	TRBJ1-1	-	TRBD1
TGTGCCAGCAGCTGGTTTTCAGATACGCAGTATTTT	CASSWFSDTQYF	TRBV5-4	TRBJ2-3	-	-
TGTGCCAGCAGTAACCTGGCGGGAGGAACCTACGAGCAGTACTTC	CASSNLAGGTYEQYF	TRBV6-6	TRBJ2-7	-	TRBD2
TGTGCCAGCAGCCAAAGACAGGGGGAAGAGACCCAGTACTTC	CASSQRQGEETQYF	TRBV7-2	TRBJ2-5	once	TRBD1
TGTGCCAGCTCACCACCCAGGTCTCCGTACCAAGAGACCCAGTACTTC	CASSPPRSPYQETQYF	TRBV18	TRBJ2-5	-	-
TGCAGTGCTAGAGCAGGGGCCGGCTACACCTTC	CSARAGAGYTF	TRBV20-1	TRBJ1-2	once	-
TGTGCCAGCGGCCGGGACCCGGCGTCCAATGAGCAGTTCTTC	CASGRDPASNEQFF	TRBV6-4	TRBJ2-1	-	-
TGTGCCAGCAGAGACAGGGTCGAAGGTTCACCCCTCCACTTT	CASRDRVEGSPLHF	TRBV5-4	TRBJ1-6	-	TRBD1
TGTGCCAGCAGTGAGCTCGTGGGGGGGCAGCCCCAGCATTTT	CASSELVGGQPQHF	TRBV2	TRBJ1-5	-	-
TGTGCCAGCAGCTACCGGACAGGGCCCGACGAGCAGTACTTC	CASSYRTGPDEQYF	TRBV11-2	TRBJ2-7	once	TRBD1
TGTGCCAGCAGCTCACGACAGATCTCTGGGGCCAACGTCCTGACTTTC	CASSSRQISGANVLTF	TRBV7-9	TRBJ2-6	once	-
TGTGCCAGTACCCCCGGATGGGTTAGCGCCGCCCAAGAGACCCAGTACTTC	CASTPGWVSAAQETQYF	TRBV19	TRBJ2-5	-	-
TGCGCCAGCAGCCAGTCACCTCTAGCGGGAGGGCGTGGAGATACGCAGTATTTT	CASSQSPLAGGRGDTQYF	TRBV4-3	TRBJ2-3	-	TRBD2
TGTGCCCAGACTCGGACGGATAGCTCCTACAATGAGCAGTTCTTC	CAQTRTDSSYNEQFF	TRBV14	TRBJ2-1	once	-
TGCGCCAGCAGCAGTACGGTGAACGACTATGGCTACACCTTC	CASSSTVNDYGYTF	TRBV5-1	TRBJ1-2	-	-